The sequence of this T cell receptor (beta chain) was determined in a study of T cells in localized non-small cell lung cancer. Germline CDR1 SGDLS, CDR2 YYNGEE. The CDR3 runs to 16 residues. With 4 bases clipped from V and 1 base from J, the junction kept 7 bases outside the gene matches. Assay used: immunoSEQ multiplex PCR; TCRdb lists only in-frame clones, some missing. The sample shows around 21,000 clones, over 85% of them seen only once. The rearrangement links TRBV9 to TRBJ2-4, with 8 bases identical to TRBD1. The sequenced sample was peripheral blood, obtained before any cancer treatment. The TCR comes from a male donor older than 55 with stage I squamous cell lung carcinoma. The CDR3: CASSIGQGRAKNIQYF. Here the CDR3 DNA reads TGTGCCAGCAGCATTGGACAGGGAAGGGCCAAAAACATTCAGTACTTC.